This TCR beta chain emerged from a study of T cell responses to AZD1222 COVID-19 vaccine. Only in-frame clones appear in the TCRdb table, and some are missing; sequencing was by immunoSEQ multiplex PCR. The profile shows about 94,000 clones, 85% of them singletons. The V end was cut by 5 bases, the J end by 4 bases, with 14 bases between. Germline V gene sequence: CDR1 SEHNR, CDR2 FQNEAQ (reference sequence). This CDR3 comprises 14 residues. The source of this sequence is an adult who received the AZD1222 COVID-19 vaccine. The sequenced sample was peripheral blood, obtained 28 days after the second AZD1222 dose. The chain uses TRBV7-9 and TRBJ2-5; the D call may be TRBD1 or TRBD2 (5 bases each). This chain's CDR3 is CASSEGRVRETQYF. For the CDR3, the DNA is TGTGCCAGCAGCGAGGGCAGGGTGAGAGAGACCCAGTACTTC. Using reference TRBV7-9 and TRBJ2-5 for the parts outside the CDR3, the full variable domain is DTGVSQNPRHKITKRGQNVTFRCDPISEHNRLYWYRQTLGQGPEFLTYFQNEAQLEKSRLLSDRFSAERPKGSFSTLEIQRTEQGDSAMYLCASSEGRVRETQYFGPGTRLLVL.